Listed below are T cell receptor beta chains from one sample, sequenced in a study of CD8 T cell repertoires and HIV-1 epitope variants. These receptors are not linked to any known antigen. Sequencing was performed with immunoSEQ multiplex PCR; in TCRdb, only in-frame clones are kept and a portion is missing. The sample has some 5,100 clones, around 61% seen once. Sequencing input: cultured CD8+ T cells derived from PBMCs. These receptors originate from a male donor with HIV. CDR3s include the opening cysteine and the closing phenylalanine or tryptophan. Fields, in order: clone size, J gene, D gene, V gene, CDR3 DNA, CDR3 protein. D genes are given only for firm matches. Part of the rows lack a size; the others show once, few, many or a class for expanded clones.

. | TRBJ1-3 | . | TRBV7-6 | TGTGCCAGCAGCTCAAGGAATGGAAACACCATATATTTT | CASSSRNGNTIYF
. | TRBJ1-5 | . | TRBV4-3 | TGCGCCAGCAGCCAAGAGGTAGGTCTGCAGCCCCAGCATTTT | CASSQEVGLQPQHF
. | TRBJ2-1 | TRBD2 | TRBV14 | TGTGCCAGCAGCCAAGTCACTAGCGGTTTCTACAATGAGCAGTTCTTC | CASSQVTSGFYNEQFF
. | TRBJ1-4 | TRBD1 | TRBV29-1 | TGCAGCGTGGACGGGACAGAGGGAAAACTGTTTTTT | CSVDGTEGKLFF
. | TRBJ2-5 | . | TRBV9 | TGTGCCAGCAGCGTAGAAGAGACCCAGTACTTC | CASSVEETQYF
once | TRBJ1-5 | . | TRBV27 | TGTGCCAGCAGTTTAGGGAGCGGACAGCCCCAGCATTTT | CASSLGSGQPQHF
few | TRBJ2-7 | TRBD2 | TRBV6-5 | TGTGCCAGCAGTGCGGGGACTATCGAGCAGTACTTC | CASSAGTIEQYF
. | TRBJ2-1 | TRBD1 | TRBV5-3 | TGTGCCAGAAGCTTGGGACAGGGGCACAATGAGCAGTTCTTC | CARSLGQGHNEQFF
large | TRBJ1-2 | . | TRBV28 | TGTGCCAGCAGTCTCATGCCCCTGGACTATAACTATGGCTACACCTTC | CASSLMPLDYNYGYTF
. | TRBJ2-7 | . | TRBV5-1 | TGCGCCAGCAGCTTGGACAGAACCCAATCCTACGAGCAGTACTTC | CASSLDRTQSYEQYF
. | TRBJ2-1 | TRBD2 | TRBV23-1 | TGCGCCAGCAGTCAACCCTTTTGTGAGAGTAGCGGGAGAAATGAGCAGTTCTTC | CASSQPFCESSGRNEQFF
. | TRBJ1-3 | . | TRBV2 | TGTGCCAGCAGTGAAGACAGGGTAACTGGAAACACCATATATTTT | CASSEDRVTGNTIYF
. | TRBJ1-1 | . | TRBV11-3 | TGTGCCAGCAGCTTCGCCGGGAACACTGAAGCTTTCTTT | CASSFAGNTEAFF
. | TRBJ2-7 | TRBD1 | TRBV5-8 | TGTGCCAGCAGCCCTTACGATCCGGACAGGGAATACTACGAGCAGTACTTC | CASSPYDPDREYYEQYF
. | TRBJ1-3 | . | TRBV10-3 | TGTGCCATCAGTGAGTCACGGGACACTGGAAACACCATATATTTT | CAISESRDTGNTIYF
. | TRBJ2-1 | . | TRBV29-1 | TGCAGCGTTGACAGGGGGGTGTCGAATGAGCAGTTCTTC | CSVDRGVSNEQFF
. | TRBJ2-3 | . | TRBV2 | TGTGCCAGCATCCAAAGGCACACAGATACGCAGTATTTT | CASIQRHTDTQYF
. | TRBJ2-7 | TRBD2 | TRBV27 | TGTGCCAGCAGTGACTGGACTAGCGGGAGCTACGAGCAGTACTTC | CASSDWTSGSYEQYF
. | TRBJ2-1 | . | TRBV5-1 | TGCGCCAGCAGCTTGGGTAGACGTCCCTACAATGAGCAGTTCTTC | CASSLGRRPYNEQFF
. | TRBJ2-7 | TRBD2 | TRBV4-2 | TGTGCCAGCAGCCAAGCGGGGGGCGAGCAGTACTTC | CASSQAGGEQYF
. | TRBJ2-7 | TRBD2 | TRBV4-3 | TGCGCCAGCAGCCAATTTAGCGGGGTCTCCTACGAGCAGTACTTC | CASSQFSGVSYEQYF
. | TRBJ1-2 | . | TRBV6-5 | TGTGCCAGCAGTTATTCGATCGATTTCTATGGCTACACCTTC | CASSYSIDFYGYTF